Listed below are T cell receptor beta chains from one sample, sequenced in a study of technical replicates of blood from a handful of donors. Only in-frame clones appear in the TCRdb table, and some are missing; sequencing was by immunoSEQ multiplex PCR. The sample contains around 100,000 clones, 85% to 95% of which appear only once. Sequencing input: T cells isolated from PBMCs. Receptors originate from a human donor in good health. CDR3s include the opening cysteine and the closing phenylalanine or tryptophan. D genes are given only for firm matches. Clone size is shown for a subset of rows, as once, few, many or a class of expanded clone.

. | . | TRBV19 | CAAAPQSYNEQFF
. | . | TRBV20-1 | CSASDNNEQFF
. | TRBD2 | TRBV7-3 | CASGLAGGNRELFF
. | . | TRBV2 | CASSDPGPRSGYEQYF
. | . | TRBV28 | CASSLGAGGYGYTF
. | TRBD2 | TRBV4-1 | CASSQGTSGLYEQYF
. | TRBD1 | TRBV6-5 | CASSLFGQGPYEQYF
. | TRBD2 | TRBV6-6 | CASRKLAGGSETQYF
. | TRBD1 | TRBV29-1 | CSVAGQGGPQHF
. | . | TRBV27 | CASRQDYEQYF
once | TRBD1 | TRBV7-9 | CASSTDRVNYGYTF
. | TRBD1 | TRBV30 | CAWSGGWTGGEKLFF
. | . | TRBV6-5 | CASSQSTDTQYF
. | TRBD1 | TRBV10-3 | CAIANRGQGSFGYTF
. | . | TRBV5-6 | CASRLGVTEAFF
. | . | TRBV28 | CASSLTGRMNTEAFF
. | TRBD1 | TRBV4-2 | CASSQDPGGNNYGYTF